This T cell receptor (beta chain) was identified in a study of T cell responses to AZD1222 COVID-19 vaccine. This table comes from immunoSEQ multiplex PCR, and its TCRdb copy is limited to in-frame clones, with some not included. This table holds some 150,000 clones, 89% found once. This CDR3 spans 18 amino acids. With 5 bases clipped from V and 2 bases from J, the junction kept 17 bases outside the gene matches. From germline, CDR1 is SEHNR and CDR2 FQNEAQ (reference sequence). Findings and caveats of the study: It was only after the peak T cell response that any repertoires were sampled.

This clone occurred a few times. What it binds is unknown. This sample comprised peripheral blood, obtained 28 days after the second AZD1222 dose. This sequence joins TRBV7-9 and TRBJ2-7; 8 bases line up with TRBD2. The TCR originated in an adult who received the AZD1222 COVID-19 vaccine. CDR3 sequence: CASSVSLAGPRGTYEQYF. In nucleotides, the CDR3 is TGTGCCAGCAGCGTCAGCTTAGCGGGACCCCGAGGGACCTACGAGCAGTACTTC.